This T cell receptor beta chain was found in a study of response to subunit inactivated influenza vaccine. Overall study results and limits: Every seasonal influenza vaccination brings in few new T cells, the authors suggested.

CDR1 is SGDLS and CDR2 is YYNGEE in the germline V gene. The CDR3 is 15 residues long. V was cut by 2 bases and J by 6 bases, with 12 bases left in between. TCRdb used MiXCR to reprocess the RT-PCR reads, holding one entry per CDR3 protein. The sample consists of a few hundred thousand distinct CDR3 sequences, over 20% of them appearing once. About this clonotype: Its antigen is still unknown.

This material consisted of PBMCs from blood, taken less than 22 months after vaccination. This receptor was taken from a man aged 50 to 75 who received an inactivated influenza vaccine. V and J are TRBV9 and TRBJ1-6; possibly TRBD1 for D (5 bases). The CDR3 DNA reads TGTGCCAGCAGCGTTTCTGACAGAACTAATTCACCCCTCCACTTT. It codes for CASSVSDRTNSPLHF.